The clone carrying this T cell receptor (beta chain) was detected a few times. Its antigen is not identified. Other nucleotide sequences in the sample specify the same CDR3. This record comes from a study of beta chain features in type 1 diabetes. Findings and caveats of the study: Equally in patients and controls, PCR might preferentially amplify shorter templates. The study found fewer insertions and more deletions at VDJ junctions in type 1 diabetes patients.

The authors reverse transcribed all of the isolated RNA, so sequencing captured expressed TCRB transcripts. Assay: immunoSEQ multiplex PCR; the TCRdb copy retains only in-frame clones and omits some. The sample consists of 250,000 to 350,000 clones, 12% to 15% of them appearing once. Trimming at V came to 2 bases and at J to 5 bases, leaving 8 bases not matched to a gene. The CDR3 length is 15 residues. Germline CDR1 is SGDLS and CDR2 is YYNGEE. Sequenced material: central memory CD4+ T cells from blood. V is TRBV9 and J is TRBJ1-2; 8 positions match TRBD1. The clonotype was recovered from a man aged 25 to 45 in good health. The CDR3 DNA reads TGTGCCAGCAGCGTGGGGGCAGGGGGCGCGTATGGCTACACCTTC. Protein product: CASSVGAGGAYGYTF.